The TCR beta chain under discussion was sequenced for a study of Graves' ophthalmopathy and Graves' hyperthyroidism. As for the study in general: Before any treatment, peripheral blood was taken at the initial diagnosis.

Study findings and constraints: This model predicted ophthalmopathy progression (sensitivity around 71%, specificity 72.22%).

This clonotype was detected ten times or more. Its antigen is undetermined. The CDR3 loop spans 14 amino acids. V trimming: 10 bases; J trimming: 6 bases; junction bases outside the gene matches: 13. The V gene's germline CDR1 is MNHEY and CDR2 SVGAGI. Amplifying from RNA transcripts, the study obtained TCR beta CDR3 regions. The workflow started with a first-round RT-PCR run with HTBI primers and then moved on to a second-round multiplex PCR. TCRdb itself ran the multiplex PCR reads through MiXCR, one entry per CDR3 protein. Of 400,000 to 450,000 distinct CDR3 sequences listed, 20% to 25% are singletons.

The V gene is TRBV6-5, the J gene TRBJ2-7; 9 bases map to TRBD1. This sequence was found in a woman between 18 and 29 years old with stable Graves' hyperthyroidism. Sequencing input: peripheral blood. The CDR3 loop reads CATRGTGRIGEQYF. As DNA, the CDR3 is TGTGCCACGAGAGGGACAGGGCGGATAGGCGAGCAGTACTTC.